Each of the 10 T cell receptor beta chains below was sequenced from the same sample in a study of blood T cell repertoires in COVID-19. Generated by immunoSEQ multiplex PCR, the TCRdb table keeps only in-frame clones and is missing some. The sample lists 180,000 or so clones; 85% to 90% were seen once. Sequencing was performed on peripheral blood. The receptors shown here come from a person between 70 and 80 years old with COVID-19, enrolled during active disease.

The V and J genes are TRBV19 and TRBJ1-1, with D perhaps matching TRBD1 (5 bases). Germline values: CDR1 LNHDA, CDR2 SQIVND (reference sequence). CDR3 length: 16 residues. The V end was cut by 6 bases, the J end by 3 bases, with 20 bases between. CDR3 DNA sequence: TGTGCCAGTAGGGACGGGGGAAGCCCCATATACACTGAAGCTTTCTTT. Amino acid sequence: CASRDGGSPIYTEAFF.

The V and J genes are TRBV5-6 and TRBJ2-3, with D uncertain. Germline loops: CDR1 SGHDT, CDR2 YYEEEE. V gave up 0 bases and J gave up 5 bases, with 4 bases separating them. CDR3 length: 12 residues. CDR3 region: CASSLAKDTQYF. The DNA of the CDR3 is TGTGCCAGCAGCTTGGCAAAAGATACGCAGTATTTT.

The J gene is TRBJ2-1, the V gene TRBV29-1; no firm D call. Germline V lookup: CDR1 SQVTM, CDR2 ANQGSEA. The CDR3 contains 13 residues. V was cut by 4 bases and J by 5 bases, with 12 bases left in between. The CDR3 bases are TGCAGCGTTGCTTCCCCGTCCGACAATGAGCAGTTCTTC. It encodes CSVASPSDNEQFF.

The CDR3 is CASSPPSGGGNEKLFF. The CDR3 DNA sequence: TGTGCCAGCAGCCCCCCCTCGGGCGGGGGCAATGAAAAACTGTTTTTT. This chain uses TRBV7-2 with TRBJ1-4; perhaps TRBD1 as D (6 bases). Deletions cut 5 bases from V and 5 bases from J, with 18 bases between. Germline V gene data show CDR1 as SGHTA and CDR2 as FQGNSA. The CDR3 runs to 16 residues.

The chain recombines TRBV11-2 with TRBJ2-7; 7 nucleotides match TRBD1. Trimming removed 0 bases from V and 4 bases from J; junction bases left unmatched: 0. There are 13 residues in the CDR3. Germline CDR1 is SGHAT and CDR2 is FQNNGV. CDR3 amino acids: CASSLETGYEQYF. The CDR3, as DNA: TGTGCCAGCAGCTTAGAGACAGGGTACGAGCAGTACTTC.

The table lists this clone with a count of one. The chain recombines TRBV5-1 with TRBJ1-4; TRBD1 agrees at 8 bases. The CDR3 covers 15 residues. J gave up 7 bases and V 3 bases, and 8 bases lay outside the gene matches. The germline gives CDR1 SGHRS, CDR2 YFSETQ. As DNA, the CDR3 is TGCGCCAGCAGCTCCAGGACAGGGTATATTGAAAAACTGTTTTTT. Its protein product is CASSSRTGYIEKLFF. The full variable domain, rest sourced from reference TRBV5-1 and TRBJ1-4, is KAGVTQTPRYLIKTRGQQVTLSCSPISGHRSVSWYQQTPGQGLQFLFEYFSETQRNKGNFPGRFSGRQFSNSRSEMNVSTLELGDSALYLCASSSRTGYIEKLFFGSGTQLSVL.

This clone appeared once. The chain is built from TRBV29-1 and TRBJ2-2; D perhaps matches TRBD2 (6 bases). The V end was cut by 6 bases, the J end by 2 bases, with 16 bases between. CDR1 is SQVTM and CDR2 is ANQGSEA in the germline V gene. The CDR3 extends over 15 amino acids. CDR3 coding DNA: TGCAGCGTCTCCTCGCGGGGAGCAAACACCGGGGAGCTGTTTTTT. The encoded protein is CSVSSRGANTGELFF.

The rearrangement joins TRBV28 to TRBJ2-7, with D hard to call. CDR1 MDHEN and CDR2 SYDVKM come from the germline V gene. V lost 1 base and J 1 base, leaving 14 bases between the germline ends. The CDR3 is made up of 16 amino acids. CDR3 region: CASSLFADTRSYEQYF. CDR3 DNA sequence: TGTGCCAGCAGTTTATTTGCGGATACTCGATCCTACGAGCAGTACTTC.

The chain carries TRBV19 and TRBJ2-2; D is unresolved. The germline CDR1 and CDR2 sequences are LNHDA and SQIVND (reference sequence). V dropped 3 bases and J dropped 4 bases, with 9 bases sitting between them. There are 14 residues in the CDR3. CDR3 region: CASSIFYRTGELFF. Written as DNA, the CDR3 is TGTGCCAGTAGTATTTTCTACCGCACCGGGGAGCTGTTTTTT.

J is TRBJ2-3 and V is TRBV5-1, with a weak D call TRBD2 (5 bases). CDR1 SGHRS and CDR2 YFSETQ come from the germline V gene. Deletions cut 4 bases from V and 3 bases from J, with 9 bases between. This CDR3 is built from 13 residues. CDR3 sequence: CASSTGSTDTQYF. As DNA, the CDR3 is TGCGCCAGCAGCACTGGGAGTACAGATACGCAGTATTTT. Drawing the rest from reference TRBV5-1 and TRBJ2-3, the complete variable domain is KAGVTQTPRYLIKTRGQQVTLSCSPISGHRSVSWYQQTPGQGLQFLFEYFSETQRNKGNFPGRFSGRQFSNSRSEMNVSTLELGDSALYLCASSTGSTDTQYFGPGTRLTVL.